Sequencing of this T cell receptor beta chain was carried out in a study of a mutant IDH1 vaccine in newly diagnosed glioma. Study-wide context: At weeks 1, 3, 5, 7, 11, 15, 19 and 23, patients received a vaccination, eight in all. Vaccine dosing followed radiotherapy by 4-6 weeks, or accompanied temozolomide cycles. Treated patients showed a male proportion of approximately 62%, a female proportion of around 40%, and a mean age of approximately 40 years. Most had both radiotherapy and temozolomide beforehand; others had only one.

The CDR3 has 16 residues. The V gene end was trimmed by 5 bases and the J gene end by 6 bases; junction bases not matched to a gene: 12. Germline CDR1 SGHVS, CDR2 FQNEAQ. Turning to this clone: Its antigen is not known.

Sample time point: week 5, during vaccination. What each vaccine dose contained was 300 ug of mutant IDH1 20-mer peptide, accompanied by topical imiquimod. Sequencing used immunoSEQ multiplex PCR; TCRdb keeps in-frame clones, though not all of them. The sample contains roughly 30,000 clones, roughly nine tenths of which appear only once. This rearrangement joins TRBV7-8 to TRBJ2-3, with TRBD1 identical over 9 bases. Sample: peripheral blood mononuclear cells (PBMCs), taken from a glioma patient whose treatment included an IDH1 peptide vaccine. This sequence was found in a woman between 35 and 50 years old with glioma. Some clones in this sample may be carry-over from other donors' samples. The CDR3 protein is CASSPPITGGDDTQYF. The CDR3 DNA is TGTGCCAGCAGCCCACCAATTACAGGGGGCGACGATACGCAGTATTTT.